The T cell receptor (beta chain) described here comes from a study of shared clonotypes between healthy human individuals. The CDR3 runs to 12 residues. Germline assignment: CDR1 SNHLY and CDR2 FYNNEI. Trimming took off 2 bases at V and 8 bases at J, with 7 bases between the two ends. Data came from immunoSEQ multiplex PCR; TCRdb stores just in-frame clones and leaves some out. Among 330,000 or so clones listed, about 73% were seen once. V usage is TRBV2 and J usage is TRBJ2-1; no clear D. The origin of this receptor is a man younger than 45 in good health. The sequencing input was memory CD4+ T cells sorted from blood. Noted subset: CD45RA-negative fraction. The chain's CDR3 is CASSEQAHEQFF. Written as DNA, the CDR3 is TGTGCCAGCAGTGAACAGGCCCATGAGCAGTTCTTC.